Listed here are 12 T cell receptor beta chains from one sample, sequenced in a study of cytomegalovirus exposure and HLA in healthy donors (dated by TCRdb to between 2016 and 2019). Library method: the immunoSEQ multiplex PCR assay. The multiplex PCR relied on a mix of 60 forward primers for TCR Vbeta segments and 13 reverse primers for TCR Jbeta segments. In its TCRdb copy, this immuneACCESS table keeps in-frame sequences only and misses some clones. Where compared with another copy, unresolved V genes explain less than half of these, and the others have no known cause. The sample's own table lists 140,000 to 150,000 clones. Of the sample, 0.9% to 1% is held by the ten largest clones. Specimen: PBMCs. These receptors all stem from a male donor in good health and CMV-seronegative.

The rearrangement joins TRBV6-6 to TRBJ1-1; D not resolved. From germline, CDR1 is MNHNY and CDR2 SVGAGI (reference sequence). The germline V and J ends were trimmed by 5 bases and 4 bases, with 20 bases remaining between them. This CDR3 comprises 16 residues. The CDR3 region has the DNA TGTGCCAGCAGTCGGAGTGGTAACCCTATTGGCACTGAAGCTTTCTTT. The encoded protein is CASSRSGNPIGTEAFF.

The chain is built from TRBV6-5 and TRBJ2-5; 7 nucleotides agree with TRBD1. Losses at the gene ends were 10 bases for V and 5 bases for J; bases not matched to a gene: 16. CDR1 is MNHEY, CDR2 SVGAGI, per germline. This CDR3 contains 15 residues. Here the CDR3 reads CATTGTGVPRETQYF. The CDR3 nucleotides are TGTGCCACCACCGGTACAGGGGTCCCCCGGGAGACCCAGTACTTC.

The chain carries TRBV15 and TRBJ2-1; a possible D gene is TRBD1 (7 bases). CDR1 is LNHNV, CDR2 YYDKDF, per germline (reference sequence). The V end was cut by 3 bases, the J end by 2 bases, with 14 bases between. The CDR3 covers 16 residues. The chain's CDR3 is CATSRLRRGPYNEQFF. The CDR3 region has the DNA TGTGCCACCAGCAGGCTCAGGAGGGGGCCCTACAATGAGCAGTTCTTC.

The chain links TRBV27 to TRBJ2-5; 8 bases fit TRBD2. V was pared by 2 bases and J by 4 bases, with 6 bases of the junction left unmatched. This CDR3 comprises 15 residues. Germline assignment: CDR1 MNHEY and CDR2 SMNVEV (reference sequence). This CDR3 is CASSLTSGSLETQYF. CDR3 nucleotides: TGTGCCAGCAGTTTAACCAGCGGGAGTTTAGAGACCCAGTACTTC.

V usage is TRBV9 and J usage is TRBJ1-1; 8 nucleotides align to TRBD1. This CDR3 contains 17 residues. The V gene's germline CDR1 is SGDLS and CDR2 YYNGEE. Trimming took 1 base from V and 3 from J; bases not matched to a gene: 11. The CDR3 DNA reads TGTGCCAGCAGCGTACGGGGAACCGGGACAGGAGACACTGAAGCTTTCTTT. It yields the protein CASSVRGTGTGDTEAFF.

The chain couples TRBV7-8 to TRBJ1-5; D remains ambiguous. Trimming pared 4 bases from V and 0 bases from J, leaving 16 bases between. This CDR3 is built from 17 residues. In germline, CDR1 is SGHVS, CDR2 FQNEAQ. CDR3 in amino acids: CASSSFSTDNSNQPQHF. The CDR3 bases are TGTGCCAGCAGCTCCTTCAGTACAGACAATAGCAATCAGCCCCAGCATTTT. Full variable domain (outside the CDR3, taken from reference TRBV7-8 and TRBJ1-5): GAGVSQSPRYKVAKRGQDVALRCDPISGHVSLFWYQQALGQGPEFLTYFQNEAQLDKSGLPSDRFFAERPEGSVSTLKIQRTQQEDSAVYLCASSSFSTDNSNQPQHFGDGTRLSIL.

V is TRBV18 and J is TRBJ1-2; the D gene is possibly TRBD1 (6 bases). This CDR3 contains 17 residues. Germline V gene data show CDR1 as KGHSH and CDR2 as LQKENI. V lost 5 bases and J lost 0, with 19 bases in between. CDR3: CASSATLGTKTNYGYTF. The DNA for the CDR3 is TGTGCCAGCTCAGCAACCCTCGGGACAAAGACTAACTATGGCTACACCTTC.

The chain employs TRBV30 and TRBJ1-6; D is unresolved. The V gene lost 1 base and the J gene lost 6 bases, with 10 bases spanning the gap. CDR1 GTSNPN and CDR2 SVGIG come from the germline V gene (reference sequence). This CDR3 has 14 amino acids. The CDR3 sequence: CAWSAHTSNSPLHF. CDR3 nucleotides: TGTGCCTGGAGTGCCCATACAAGTAATTCACCCCTCCACTTT.

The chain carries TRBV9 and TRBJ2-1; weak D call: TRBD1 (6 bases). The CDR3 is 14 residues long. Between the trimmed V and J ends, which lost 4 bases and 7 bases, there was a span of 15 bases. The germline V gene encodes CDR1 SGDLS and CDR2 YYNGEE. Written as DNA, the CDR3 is TGTGCCAGCAGCCCCGGGACACCGGAAAATGAGCAGTTCTTC. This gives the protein CASSPGTPENEQFF.

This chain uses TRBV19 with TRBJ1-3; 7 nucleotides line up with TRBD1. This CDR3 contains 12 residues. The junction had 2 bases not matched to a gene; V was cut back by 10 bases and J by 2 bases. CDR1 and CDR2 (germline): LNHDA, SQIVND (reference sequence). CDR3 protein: CATQGAGNTIYF. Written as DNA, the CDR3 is TGTGCCACCCAGGGGGCTGGAAACACCATATATTTT.

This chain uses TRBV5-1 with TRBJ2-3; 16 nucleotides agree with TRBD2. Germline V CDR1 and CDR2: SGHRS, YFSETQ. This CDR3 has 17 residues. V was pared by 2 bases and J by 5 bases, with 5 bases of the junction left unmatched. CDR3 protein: CASSLGTSGGAQDTQYF. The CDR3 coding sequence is TGCGCCAGCAGCTTAGGGACTAGCGGGGGGGCTCAAGATACGCAGTATTTT.

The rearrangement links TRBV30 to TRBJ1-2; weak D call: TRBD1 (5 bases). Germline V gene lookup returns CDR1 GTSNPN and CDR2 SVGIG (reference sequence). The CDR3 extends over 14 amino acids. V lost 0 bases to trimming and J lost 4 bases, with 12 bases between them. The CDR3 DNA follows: TGTGCCTGGAGTGTAAGCGGGGCCCTCTATGGCTACACCTTC. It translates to CAWSVSGALYGYTF.